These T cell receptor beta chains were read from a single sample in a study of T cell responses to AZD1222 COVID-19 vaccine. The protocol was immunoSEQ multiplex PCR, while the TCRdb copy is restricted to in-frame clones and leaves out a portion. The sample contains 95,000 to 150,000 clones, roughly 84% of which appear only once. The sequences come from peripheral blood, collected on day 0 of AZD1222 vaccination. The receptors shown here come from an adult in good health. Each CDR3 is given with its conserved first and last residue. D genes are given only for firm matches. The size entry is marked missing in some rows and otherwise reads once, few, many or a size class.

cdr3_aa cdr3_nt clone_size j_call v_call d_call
CASSPGGAGTYEQYF TGTGCCAGCTCACCAGGAGGGGCAGGGACCTACGAGCAGTACTTC . TRBJ2-7 TRBV18 .
CASSLRTYSGNTIYF TGTGCCAGCTCGCTCCGAACGTACTCTGGAAACACCATATATTTT . TRBJ1-3 TRBV18 .
CASSLFTNTEAFF TGTGCCAGCAGCTTATTCACTAACACTGAAGCTTTCTTT few TRBJ1-1 TRBV7-9 .
CAISVRVPDTQYF TGTGCCATCAGTGTTCGCGTGCCAGATACGCAGTATTTT once TRBJ2-3 TRBV10-3 .
CASSPPWPANTEAFF TGTGCCAGCTCACCACCATGGCCCGCGAACACTGAAGCTTTCTTT once TRBJ1-1 TRBV18 .
CSVSRTGTTNEKLFF TGCAGCGTGAGCCGTACAGGTACAACTAATGAAAAACTGTTTTTT once TRBJ1-4 TRBV29-1 .
CASSAGTQETQYF TGTGCCAGCAGCGCCGGGACTCAAGAGACCCAGTACTTC . TRBJ2-5 TRBV9 .
CASNPPPPGCTGELFF TGTGCCAGCAATCCCCCACCCCCTGGTTGCACCGGGGAGCTGTTTTTT . TRBJ2-2 TRBV6-4 .
CASSGQFHYGYTF TGTGCCAGCAGTGGACAGTTTCACTATGGCTACACCTTC . TRBJ1-2 TRBV5-6 .
CASSLGQGRFSGANVLTF TGTGCCAGCAGCTTAGGACAGGGCCGTTTCTCTGGGGCCAACGTCCTGACTTTC . TRBJ2-6 TRBV5-4 TRBD1
CASSFSTGELFF TGTGCCAGCAGTTTTAGCACCGGGGAGCTGTTTTTT . TRBJ2-2 TRBV27 .
CASSLRLAGGYEQYF TGTGCCAGCAGTTTAAGACTAGCGGGGGGGTACGAGCAGTACTTC few TRBJ2-7 TRBV7-2 TRBD2
CASRPPRRARNEKLFF TGTGCCAGCAGACCCCCCCGGAGGGCCCGGAATGAAAAACTGTTTTTT . TRBJ1-4 TRBV7-2 .
CASSPSGAPLYEQYF TGTGCCAGCAGTCCATCAGGGGCCCCCCTCTACGAGCAGTACTTC few TRBJ2-7 TRBV27 .
CASSSGTGDSGNTIYF TGTGCCAGCAGTTCAGGGACGGGAGACTCTGGAAACACCATATATTTT few TRBJ1-3 TRBV6-5 .
CASSKGGAVGVYTEAFF TGTGCCAGCAGCAAGGGAGGGGCCGTGGGTGTTTACACTGAAGCTTTCTTT . TRBJ1-1 TRBV7-2 .
CASSPGAGGRRTEAFF TGTGCCAGCAGTCCAGGGGCAGGGGGCAGGCGCACTGAAGCTTTCTTT . TRBJ1-1 TRBV11-2 TRBD1
CASLDRTGGQPQHF TGTGCCAGCCTCGACCGGACAGGAGGTCAGCCCCAGCATTTT . TRBJ1-5 TRBV2 TRBD1
CASSLAGQTYEQYF TGCGCCAGCAGCTTGGCCGGGCAGACCTACGAGCAGTACTTC . TRBJ2-7 TRBV5-1 .
CASSLRGTSEAFF TGTGCCAGCAGCTTAAGGGGTACCTCTGAAGCTTTCTTT once TRBJ1-1 TRBV7-9 .
CATSREREGGSDTQYF TGTGCCACCAGCAGAGAGCGCGAAGGGGGCTCAGATACGCAGTATTTT . TRBJ2-3 TRBV15 TRBD1
CASSRTTGINEKLFF TGCGCCAGCAGTCGAACAACAGGAATTAATGAAAAACTGTTTTTT . TRBJ1-4 TRBV5-1 .
CASSPSGQLYEQYF TGTGCCAGCAGCCCTAGCGGGCAGCTCTACGAGCAGTACTTC . TRBJ2-7 TRBV5-5 TRBD2
CASSLLDSNQPQHF TGTGCCAGCAGCCTATTGGATAGCAATCAGCCCCAGCATTTT once TRBJ1-5 TRBV6-5 .
CASSVGGLRNSPLHF TGCGCCAGCAGTGTCGGGGGCCTACGTAATTCACCCCTCCACTTT once TRBJ1-6 TRBV4-3 .
CASSLNYLETQYF TGTGCCAGCAGCTTAAATTACTTAGAGACCCAGTACTTC . TRBJ2-5 TRBV7-7 .
CASSQDRGYEQYF TGCGCCAGCAGCCAAGATCGAGGCTACGAGCAGTACTTC . TRBJ2-7 TRBV4-3 .
CASSLDGTGELFF TGTGCCAGCAGCTTGGACGGCACCGGGGAGCTGTTTTTT . TRBJ2-2 TRBV5-5 .
CASSYRRDGDGYTF TGTGCCAGCAGTTACCGCAGGGACGGAGATGGCTACACCTTC . TRBJ1-2 TRBV6-5 .
CASSFKGEAFF TGTGCCAGCAGTTTTAAGGGTGAAGCTTTCTTT . TRBJ1-1 TRBV12-3/TRBV12-4 .
CASSPRENYGYTF TGTGCCAGCTCACCACGGGAGAACTATGGCTACACCTTC . TRBJ1-2 TRBV18 .
CASSWSGDGYEQYF TGCGCCAGCAGTTGGTCAGGGGATGGGTACGAGCAGTACTTC . TRBJ2-7 TRBV5-1 .
CASSPGQGSPYEQYF TGTGCCAGCAGCCCCGGACAGGGGTCCCCCTACGAGCAGTACTTC . TRBJ2-7 TRBV9 TRBD1
CAIPSGPYSNQPQHF TGTGCCATTCCTAGCGGGCCTTATAGCAATCAGCCCCAGCATTTT . TRBJ1-5 TRBV6-5 .
CASSRRWTSDLQSTDTQYF TGTGCCAGCAGCCGTCGGTGGACTAGCGACCTTCAAAGCACAGATACGCAGTATTTT . TRBJ2-3 TRBV13 TRBD2
CASSTPQGADTQYF TGCGCCAGCAGCACGCCACAGGGGGCAGATACGCAGTATTTT . TRBJ2-3 TRBV5-1 TRBD1
CASSLARGGRTEAFF TGTGCCAGCAGCTTAGCGCGGGGTGGAAGGACTGAAGCTTTCTTT . TRBJ1-1 TRBV7-8 .
CASSESGSYEQYF TGTGCCAGCAGTGAATCCGGCTCCTACGAGCAGTACTTC . TRBJ2-7 TRBV2 .
CASSIGTGQGGQPQHF TGTGCCAGTAGTATAGGTACGGGACAGGGCGGTCAGCCCCAGCATTTT . TRBJ1-5 TRBV19 TRBD1
CASSLRHGNEQYF TGTGCCAGCAGCTTACGGCACGGGAACGAGCAGTACTTC . TRBJ2-7 TRBV7-2 .
CASSLPLGAGKHNEQFF TGTGCCAGCAGCTTGCCCCTGGGAGCGGGGAAGCACAATGAGCAGTTCTTC . TRBJ2-1 TRBV7-9 TRBD2
CASRSTANYGYTF TGTGCCAGTAGAAGCACCGCTAACTATGGCTACACCTTC once TRBJ1-2 TRBV19 .
CAWTLGFGNTIYF TGTGCCTGGACCCTGGGATTTGGAAACACCATATATTTT . TRBJ1-3 TRBV30 .
CASRMGDRGRGYTF TGTGCCAGTAGGATGGGGGACAGGGGGCGAGGCTACACCTTC once TRBJ1-2 TRBV19 TRBD1
CASSLDQNTEAFF TGTGCCAGCTCACTGGACCAGAACACTGAAGCTTTCTTT . TRBJ1-1 TRBV18 .
CASSSGRDYNSPLHF TGTGCCAGCTCCTCGGGGAGGGACTATAATTCACCCCTCCACTTT . TRBJ1-6 TRBV3-1/TRBV3-2 .
CASSQDRLGTYEQYF TGCGCCAGCAGCCAAGATCGCCTAGGAACCTACGAGCAGTACTTC few TRBJ2-7 TRBV4-3 .
CASRPGTTRGAFF TGTGCCAGCAGACCCGGGACAACTCGCGGAGCTTTCTTT . TRBJ1-1 TRBV6-5 .
CASSFSGDGYTF TGTGCCAGCAGTTTTAGCGGAGATGGCTACACCTTC . TRBJ1-2 TRBV12-3/TRBV12-4 .
CASSFAANGHFFF TGTGCCAGCAGTTTCGCGGCGAACGGCCATTTTTTCTTT . TRBJ1-1 TRBV12-3/TRBV12-4 .
CASSMHMSYEQYF TGTGCCAGTAGTATGCACATGAGCTACGAGCAGTACTTC . TRBJ2-7 TRBV19 .
CASSHKVEGFNSPLHF TGCGCCAGCAGTCACAAGGTCGAGGGCTTTAATTCACCCCTCCACTTT . TRBJ1-6 TRBV4-1 .
CASSLNYGYTF TGTGCCAGCAGCCTTAACTATGGCTACACCTTC . TRBJ1-2 TRBV7-9 .
CASSYGQGDNSPLHF TGTGCCAGCAGTTACGGACAGGGGGATAATTCACCCCTCCACTTT . TRBJ1-6 TRBV27 TRBD1
CASNPWGGGYGYTF TGTGCCAGTAACCCGTGGGGCGGGGGCTATGGCTACACCTTC . TRBJ1-2 TRBV19 .
CASSRGMGLSGSDTQYF TGCGCCAGCAGCCGAGGTATGGGACTATCAGGGTCAGATACGCAGTATTTT once TRBJ2-3 TRBV4-1 TRBD2
CASTHGVSSYEQYF TGTGCCAGCACCCATGGAGTTTCCTCCTACGAGCAGTACTTC . TRBJ2-7 TRBV2 .